The 3 T cell receptor beta chains below were found in one sample sequenced in a study of T cell repertoires and HLA-DP antigens. No antigen has been assigned to these receptors. Repertoires were generated with immunoSEQ multiplex PCR, while TCRdb's copy carries only in-frame clones and drops some. The top ten hold 1.7% of the sample, which has 75,000 to 90,000 clones, roughly 86% seen once. What was sequenced was CD4+ T cells from PBMCs. These receptors originate from a middle-aged man in good health and CMV-seronegative.

The sample holds one count of this clone. The chain employs TRBV7-2 and TRBJ2-3, with TRBD1 matching 9 bases. Trimming at V came to 6 bases and at J to 6 bases, leaving 4 bases not matched to a gene. CDR3 length: 13 residues. Per the germline V gene, CDR1 is SGHTA and CDR2 is FQGNSA. CDR3 coding DNA: TGTGCCAGCAGTTTACAGGGGGCGGATACGCAGTATTTT. Translated: CASSLQGADTQYF.

The V call is TRBV28, the J call TRBJ1-2; no reliable D call. V was pared by 5 bases and J by 8 bases, with 15 bases between. CDR1 is MDHEN, CDR2 SYDVKM, per germline. This CDR3 has 13 amino acids. The CDR3: CASSQPTTRGYTF. The DNA of the CDR3 is TGTGCCAGCAGTCAACCGACAACCCGGGGCTACACCTTC.

The chain is built from TRBV28 and TRBJ2-1; TRBD2 matches at 9 bases. Germline lookup yields CDR1 MDHEN and CDR2 SYDVKM. The CDR3 has 17 residues. V lost 8 bases and J lost 0; bases outside the gene matches: 11. The CDR3 DNA is TGTGCCAGCTTGGGACTAGCCGCGGCCTACTCCTACAATGAGCAGTTCTTC. Its translation is CASLGLAAAYSYNEQFF.